Detailed here is one T cell receptor (beta chain). This clone's antigen is unknown. The sample holds no much larger clone one base away, and base qualities are not on file. Preparation of the library involved the immunoSEQ multiplex PCR assay. In TCRdb, the immuneACCESS table is reduced to in-frame sequences with V and J assigned. These tables do not hold every clone; where another copy was compared, an unresolved V gene accounts for under half, and the others remain unexplained. The sample data list approximately 50,000 clones, and 90% of these were observed just once. The ten largest clones add up to 5.5% to 8% of the sample. This sample is drawn from a study of T cell changes during pregnancy in multiple sclerosis (dated by TCRdb to between 2018 and 2020). Notes on the research overall: Changes in the T cell repertoire over the course of pregnancy were examined in this study in women with multiple sclerosis.

Reading the germline V gene gives CDR1 SNHLY and CDR2 FYNNEI. Trimming takes 5 bases off V and 1 base off J; junction bases not matched to a gene: 1. The CDR3 spans 16 residues, from the cysteine through the phenylalanine. Kept here is only the CDR3 DNA, which spans 48 bases and is read in frame from base 1. Recombination linked TRBV2 to TRBJ2-1, with 14 bases in between that match TRBD2. This receptor was obtained from a female donor in good health, enrolled as a control in a pregnancy study. This sample comprised peripheral blood, obtained in the third trimester of pregnancy. The nucleotide sequence reads TGTGCCAGCAGTCGACTAGCGGGAGGGTCCTACAATGAGCAGTTCTTC. The encoded protein is CASSRLAGGSYNEQFF.